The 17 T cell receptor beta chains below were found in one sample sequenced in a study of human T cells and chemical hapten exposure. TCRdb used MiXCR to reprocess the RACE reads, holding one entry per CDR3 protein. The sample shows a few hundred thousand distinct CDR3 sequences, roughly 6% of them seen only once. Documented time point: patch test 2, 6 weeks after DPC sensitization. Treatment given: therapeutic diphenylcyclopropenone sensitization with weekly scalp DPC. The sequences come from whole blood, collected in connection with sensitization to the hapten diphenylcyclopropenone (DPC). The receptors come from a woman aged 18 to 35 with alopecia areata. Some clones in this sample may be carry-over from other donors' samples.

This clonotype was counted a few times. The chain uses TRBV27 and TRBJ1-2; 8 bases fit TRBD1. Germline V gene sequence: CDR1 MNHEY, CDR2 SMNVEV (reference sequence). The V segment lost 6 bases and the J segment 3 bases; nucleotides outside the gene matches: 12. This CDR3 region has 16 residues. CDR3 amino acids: CASSPTPDREDYGYTF. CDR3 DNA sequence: TGTGCCAGCAGCCCGACCCCGGACAGGGAGGACTATGGCTACACCTTC.

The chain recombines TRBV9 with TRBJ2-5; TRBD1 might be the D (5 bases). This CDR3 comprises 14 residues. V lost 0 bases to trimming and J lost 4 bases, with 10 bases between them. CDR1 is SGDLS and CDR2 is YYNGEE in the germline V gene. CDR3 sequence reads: CASSVVDSAETQYF. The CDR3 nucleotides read TGTGCCAGCAGCGTAGTAGACAGCGCAGAGACCCAGTACTTC. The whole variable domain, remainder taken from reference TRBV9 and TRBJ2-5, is DSGVTQTPKHLITATGQRVTLRCSPRSGDLSVYWYQQSLDQGLQFLIQYYNGEERAKGNILERFSAQQFPDLHSELNLSSLELGDSALYFCASSVVDSAETQYFGPGTRLLVL.

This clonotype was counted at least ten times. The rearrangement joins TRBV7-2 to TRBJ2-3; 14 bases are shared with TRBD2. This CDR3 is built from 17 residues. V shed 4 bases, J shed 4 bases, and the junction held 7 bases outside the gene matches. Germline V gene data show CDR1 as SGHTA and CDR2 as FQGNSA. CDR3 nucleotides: TGTGCCAGCAGCTCCCGAGGACTAGCGGGGGGCGCAGATACGCAGTATTTT. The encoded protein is CASSSRGLAGGADTQYF.

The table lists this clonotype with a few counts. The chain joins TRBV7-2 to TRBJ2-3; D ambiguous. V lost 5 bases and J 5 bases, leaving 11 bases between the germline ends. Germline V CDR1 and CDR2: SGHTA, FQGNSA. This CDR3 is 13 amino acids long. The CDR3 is CASSPQVRDTQYF. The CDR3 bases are TGTGCCAGCAGCCCCCAAGTCAGAGATACGCAGTATTTT.

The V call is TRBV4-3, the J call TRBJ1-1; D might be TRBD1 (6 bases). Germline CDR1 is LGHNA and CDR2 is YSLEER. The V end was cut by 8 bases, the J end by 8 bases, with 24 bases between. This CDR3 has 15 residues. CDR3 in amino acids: CASGTGGAVESEAFF. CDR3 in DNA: TGCGCCAGCGGGACGGGGGGCGCCGTAGAATCCGAAGCTTTCTTT.

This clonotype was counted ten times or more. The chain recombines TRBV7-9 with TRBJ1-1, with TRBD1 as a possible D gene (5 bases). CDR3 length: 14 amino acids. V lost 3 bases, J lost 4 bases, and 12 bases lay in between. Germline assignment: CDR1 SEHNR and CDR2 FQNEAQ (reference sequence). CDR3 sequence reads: CASSFKSGGTEAFF. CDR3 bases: TGTGCCAGCAGCTTCAAGAGCGGGGGCACTGAAGCTTTCTTT.

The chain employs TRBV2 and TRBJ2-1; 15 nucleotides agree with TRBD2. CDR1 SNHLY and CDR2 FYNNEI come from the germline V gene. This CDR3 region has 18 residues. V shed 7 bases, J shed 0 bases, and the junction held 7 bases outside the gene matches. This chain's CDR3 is CASTGLAGGFSSYNEQFF. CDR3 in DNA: TGTGCCAGCACCGGACTAGCGGGGGGGTTTAGCTCCTACAATGAGCAGTTCTTC.

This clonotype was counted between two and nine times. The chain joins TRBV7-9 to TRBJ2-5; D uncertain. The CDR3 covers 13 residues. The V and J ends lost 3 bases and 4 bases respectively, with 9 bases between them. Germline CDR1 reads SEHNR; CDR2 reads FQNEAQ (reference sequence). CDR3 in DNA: TGTGCCAGCAGCTTGCAGCCTCGAGAGACCCAGTACTTC. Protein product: CASSLQPRETQYF.

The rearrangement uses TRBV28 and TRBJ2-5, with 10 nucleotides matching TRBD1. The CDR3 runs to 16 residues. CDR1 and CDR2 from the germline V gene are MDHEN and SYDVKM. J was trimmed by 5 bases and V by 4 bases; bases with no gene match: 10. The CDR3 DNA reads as TGTGCCAGCAGTTCCGGAAGGGACAGGGGAACCGAGACCCAGTACTTC. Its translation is CASSSGRDRGTETQYF.

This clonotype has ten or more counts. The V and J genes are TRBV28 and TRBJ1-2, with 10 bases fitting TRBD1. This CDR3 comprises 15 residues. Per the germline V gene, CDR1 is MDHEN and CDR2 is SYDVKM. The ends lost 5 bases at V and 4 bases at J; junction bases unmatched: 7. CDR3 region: CASSHRGQGSYGYTF. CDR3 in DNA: TGTGCCAGCAGTCATCGGGGACAGGGGTCCTATGGCTACACCTTC.

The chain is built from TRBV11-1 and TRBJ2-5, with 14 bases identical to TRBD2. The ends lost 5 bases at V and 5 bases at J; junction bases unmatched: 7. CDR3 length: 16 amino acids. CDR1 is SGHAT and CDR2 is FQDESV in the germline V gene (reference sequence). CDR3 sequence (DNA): TGTGCCAGCAGCCAACCGGGACTAGCGGGGGTGGAGACCCAGTACTTC. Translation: CASSQPGLAGVETQYF. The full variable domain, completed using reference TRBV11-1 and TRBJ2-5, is EAEVAQSPRYKITEKSQAVAFWCDPISGHATLYWYRQILGQGPELLVQFQDESVVDDSQLPKDRFSAERLKGVDSTLKIQPAELGDSAMYLCASSQPGLAGVETQYFGPGTRLLVL.

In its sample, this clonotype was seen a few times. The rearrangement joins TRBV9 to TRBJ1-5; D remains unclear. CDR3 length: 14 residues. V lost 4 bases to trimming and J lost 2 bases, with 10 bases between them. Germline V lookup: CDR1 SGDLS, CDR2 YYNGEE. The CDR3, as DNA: TGTGCCAGCAGCCCATGGGGTCGCAATCAGCCCCAGCATTTT. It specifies CASSPWGRNQPQHF.

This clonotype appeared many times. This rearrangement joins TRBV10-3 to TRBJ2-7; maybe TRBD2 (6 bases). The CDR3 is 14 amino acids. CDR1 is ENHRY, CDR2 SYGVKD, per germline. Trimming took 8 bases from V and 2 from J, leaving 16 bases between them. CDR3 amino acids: CAIAGLTDPYEQYF. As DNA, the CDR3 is TGTGCCATCGCGGGGCTCACGGACCCCTACGAGCAGTACTTC.

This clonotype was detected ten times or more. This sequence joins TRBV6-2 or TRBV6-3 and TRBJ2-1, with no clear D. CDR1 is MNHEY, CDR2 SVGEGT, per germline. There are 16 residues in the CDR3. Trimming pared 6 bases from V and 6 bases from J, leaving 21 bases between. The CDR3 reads CASRSQSASPTNEQFF. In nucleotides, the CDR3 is TGTGCCAGCAGGTCGCAGAGTGCGTCCCCTACCAATGAGCAGTTCTTC.

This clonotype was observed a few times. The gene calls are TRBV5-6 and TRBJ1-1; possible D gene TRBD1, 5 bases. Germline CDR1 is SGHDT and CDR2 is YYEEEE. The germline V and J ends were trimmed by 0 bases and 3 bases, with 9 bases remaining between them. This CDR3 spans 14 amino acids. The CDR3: CASSLGTFDTEAFF. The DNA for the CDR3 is TGTGCCAGCAGCTTGGGGACATTTGACACTGAAGCTTTCTTT.

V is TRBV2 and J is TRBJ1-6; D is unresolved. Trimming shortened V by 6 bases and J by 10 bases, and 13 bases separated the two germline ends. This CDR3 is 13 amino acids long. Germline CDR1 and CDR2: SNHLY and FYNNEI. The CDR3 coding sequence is TGTGCCAGCAGGGCCGTAGCCCAGTCACCCCTCCACTTT. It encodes CASRAVAQSPLHF.

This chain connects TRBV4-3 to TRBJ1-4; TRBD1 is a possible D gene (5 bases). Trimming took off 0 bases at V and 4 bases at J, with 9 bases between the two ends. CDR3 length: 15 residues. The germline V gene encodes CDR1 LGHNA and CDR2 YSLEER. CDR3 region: CASSQEVGVNEKLFF. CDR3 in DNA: TGCGCCAGCAGCCAAGAAGTGGGGGTTAATGAAAAACTGTTTTTT.